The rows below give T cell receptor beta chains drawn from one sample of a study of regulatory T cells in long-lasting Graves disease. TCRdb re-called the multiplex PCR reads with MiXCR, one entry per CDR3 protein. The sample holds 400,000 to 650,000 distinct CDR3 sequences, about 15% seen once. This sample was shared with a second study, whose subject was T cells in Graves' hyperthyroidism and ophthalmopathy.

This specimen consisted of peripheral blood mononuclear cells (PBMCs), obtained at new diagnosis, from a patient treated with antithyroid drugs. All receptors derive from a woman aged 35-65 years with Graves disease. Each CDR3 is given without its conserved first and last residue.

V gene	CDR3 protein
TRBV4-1	ASSLLAGGDYNEQF
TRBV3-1	ASSQLARTYTEAF
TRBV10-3	AATGKVTDTQY
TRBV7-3	ASSPGTSVDNEQF
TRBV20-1	SSEGTGRGWGTQY
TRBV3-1	ASSQVQGDSPLH
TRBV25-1	ASSRRRLGQPQH
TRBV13	ASSLLQPSNQPQH
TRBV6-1	ASSGFWDKGRDTQY
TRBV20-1	SALKDTSQETQY
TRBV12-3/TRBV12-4	ASSKTGTGFDYEQY
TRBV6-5	ASSYGTLSNQPQH
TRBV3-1	ASTPGIAGAGDTQY
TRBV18	ASSPPSGSSYNEQF
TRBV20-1	SALAPGGSEQF
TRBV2	ASRVNNEQF
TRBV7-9	ASRGPTNTEAF
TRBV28	ASSRGPSAGEKLF
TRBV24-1	ATSSPGHNEQF
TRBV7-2	ASSLSGWVQPQH
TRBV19	ASSMFGGGRLDTQY
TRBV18	ASSPGQGPYNEQF
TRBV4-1	ASSQDSPGGASSYEQY
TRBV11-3	ASSLALLAGGTDTQY
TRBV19	ASSLPDTGANVLT
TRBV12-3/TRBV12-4	ASSLAGTGAFEQY
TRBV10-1	ASRETGGTEAF
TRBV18	ASSPSRLAGTNEQF
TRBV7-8	ASSLNAGAGNTQY
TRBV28	ASSLGTGGSDTQY
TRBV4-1	ASSQDSRLTGPNTEAF
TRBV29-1	SVVGDPGELF
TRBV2	ASRGQSSYNSPLH
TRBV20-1	SAISNYEQY
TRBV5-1	ASIETSNTGELF
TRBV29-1	SVEAADGSSYEQY